One sample yielded the 6 T cell receptor beta chains listed below, sequenced in a study of blood T cell repertoires in COVID-19. The method was immunoSEQ multiplex PCR; TCRdb's version includes in-frame clones alone and lacks a portion of them. The sample has 160,000 or so clones; about 84% are singletons. The source material was PBMCs or T cells enriched from blood (not recorded which). These receptors originate from a middle-aged woman with acute COVID-19.

This clone was seen a single time. V is TRBV19 and J is TRBJ2-7; 8 nucleotides agree with TRBD1. The junction had 7 bases not matched to a gene; V was cut back by 5 bases and J by 4 bases. The CDR3 is 14 residues long. Germline lookup yields CDR1 LNHDA and CDR2 SQIVND (reference sequence). In DNA, the CDR3 is TGTGCCAGTAGTGTACAAGACAGGGGTTACGAGCAGTACTTC. Its protein product is CASSVQDRGYEQYF.

This clone has just one count. The chain links TRBV6-5 to TRBJ1-5; D remains unclear. This CDR3 contains 13 residues. The germline V and J ends were trimmed by 6 bases and 9 bases, with 15 bases remaining between them. From germline, CDR1 is MNHEY and CDR2 SVGAGI. The CDR3 sequence: CASSLGLWGPQHF. CDR3 in DNA: TGTGCCAGCAGCCTCGGACTTTGGGGGCCCCAGCATTTT.

V is TRBV5-6 and J is TRBJ2-5, with D possibly being TRBD2 (6 bases). This CDR3 has 14 residues. CDR1 is SGHDT, CDR2 YYEEEE, per germline. V was shortened by 0 bases and J by 4 bases, with 10 bases between the two germline ends. The CDR3 reads CASSLGGVPETQYF. The CDR3 region has the DNA TGTGCCAGCAGCTTGGGGGGGGTCCCAGAGACCCAGTACTTC.

The chain recombines TRBV28 with TRBJ1-1; tentative D call: TRBD1 (5 bases). Per germline, CDR1 MDHEN and CDR2 SYDVKM. The CDR3 length is 12 residues. Trimming removed 5 bases at V and 10 bases at J, with 14 bases between. The CDR3 region has the DNA TGTGCCAGCAGTCGCCCCGGGACTTTAGCTTTCTTT. This codes for CASSRPGTLAFF.

This chain connects TRBV9 to TRBJ2-5, with 9 bases aligning to TRBD2. V was pared by 4 bases and J by 5 bases, with 18 bases of the junction left unmatched. Per germline, CDR1 SGDLS and CDR2 YYNGEE. The CDR3 extends over 18 amino acids. This CDR3 reads CASSPHLAGTSLRETQYF. CDR3 in DNA: TGTGCCAGCAGCCCTCACCTAGCCGGGACTAGCCTACGGGAGACCCAGTACTTC.

This chain uses TRBV5-1 with TRBJ1-3; possibly TRBD1 for D (5 bases). Trimming left V 0 bases short and J 4 bases short, with 8 bases between. CDR1 and CDR2 from the germline V gene are SGHRS and YFSETQ. The CDR3 spans 14 residues. For the CDR3, the DNA is TGCGCCAGCAGCTTGGAGGGGATAGGAAACACCATATATTTT. It yields the protein CASSLEGIGNTIYF.